What follows are 8 T cell receptor beta chains derived from one specimen sequenced in a study of shared clonotypes between healthy human individuals. TCRdb's copy holds only in-frame clones and misses some; the assay was immunoSEQ multiplex PCR. The data show under 750,000 clones, roughly 72% seen once. The sequenced material came from memory CD4+ T cells sorted from blood. The subset: CD45RA-negative fraction. The receptor source for this set is a woman aged 25 to 39 in good health.

The chain combines TRBV18 with TRBJ2-2; a weak D match, TRBD1 (5 bases). Per the germline V gene, CDR1 is KGHSH and CDR2 is LQKENI. This CDR3 contains 14 residues. Between the trimmed V and J ends, which lost 3 bases and 6 bases, there was a span of 11 bases. CDR3: CASSPFQGAGELFF. CDR3 DNA: TGTGCCAGCTCACCTTTTCAGGGTGCCGGGGAGCTGTTTTTT.

V usage is TRBV5-6 and J usage is TRBJ2-3, with 8 bases that match TRBD1. The CDR3 is 16 residues long. Losses at the gene ends were 2 bases for V and 4 bases for J; bases not matched to a gene: 9. Per germline, CDR1 SGHDT and CDR2 YYEEEE. CDR3 in DNA: TGTGCCAGCAGCTTTTTCCCCACACAGGGGGCAGATACGCAGTATTTT. This encodes CASSFFPTQGADTQYF.

The chain uses TRBV18 and TRBJ2-7, with TRBD2 identical over 7 bases. In germline, CDR1 is KGHSH, CDR2 LQKENI. The V segment lost 3 bases and the J segment 6 bases; nucleotides outside the gene matches: 8. The CDR3 has 14 amino acids. DNA of the CDR3: TGTGCCAGCTCACCCGGCGGGAGAGACGGCGAGCAGTACTTC. Its translation: CASSPGGRDGEQYF.

V gene TRBV10-1 combines with J gene TRBJ2-5, with 14 nucleotides matching TRBD2. The CDR3 runs to 19 residues. The V segment lost 0 bases and the J segment 3 bases; nucleotides outside the gene matches: 9. The germline gives CDR1 WNHNN, CDR2 SYGVQD (reference sequence). The CDR3 region is CASSESTPWTSGGKETQYF. The CDR3 bases are TGCGCCAGCAGTGAGTCGACGCCCTGGACTAGCGGGGGGAAAGAGACCCAGTACTTC.

The V gene is TRBV28, the J gene TRBJ1-1; TRBD1 is a possible D gene (6 bases). V dropped 2 bases and J dropped 3 bases, with 10 bases sitting between them. Per germline, CDR1 MDHEN and CDR2 SYDVKM. The CDR3 contains 14 residues. CDR3 sequence reads: CASSLGGSDTEAFF. DNA for the CDR3: TGTGCCAGCAGTTTAGGGGGCAGCGACACTGAAGCTTTCTTT.

V gene TRBV11-2 combines with J gene TRBJ2-7; 9 bases align to TRBD2. The junction had 5 bases not matched to a gene; V was cut back by 6 bases and J by 2 bases. The germline V gene encodes CDR1 SGHAT and CDR2 FQNNGV. The CDR3 consists of 14 residues. CDR3 amino acids: CASRRLAEPYEQYF. The CDR3 DNA follows: TGTGCCAGCAGACGACTAGCGGAACCCTACGAGCAGTACTTC.

The chain has TRBV5-1 and TRBJ2-7; 7 bases line up with TRBD1. The germline V gene encodes CDR1 SGHRS and CDR2 YFSETQ. This CDR3 region has 12 residues. With 2 bases clipped from V and 6 bases from J, the junction kept 2 bases outside the gene matches. The CDR3 loop reads CASSFGDSEQYF. As DNA, the CDR3 is TGCGCCAGCAGCTTCGGGGACAGCGAGCAGTACTTC.

In this sample, this clone turned up a few times. The rearrangement links TRBV7-3 to TRBJ2-3, with a possible D match to TRBD2 (6 bases). Germline CDR1 is SGHTA and CDR2 is FQGTGA. Trimming stripped 2 bases from V and 0 bases from J, with 9 bases between. This CDR3 comprises 15 residues. This CDR3 is CASSLVGTSTDTQYF. CDR3 DNA sequence: TGTGCCAGCAGCTTAGTGGGGACTAGCACAGATACGCAGTATTTT.